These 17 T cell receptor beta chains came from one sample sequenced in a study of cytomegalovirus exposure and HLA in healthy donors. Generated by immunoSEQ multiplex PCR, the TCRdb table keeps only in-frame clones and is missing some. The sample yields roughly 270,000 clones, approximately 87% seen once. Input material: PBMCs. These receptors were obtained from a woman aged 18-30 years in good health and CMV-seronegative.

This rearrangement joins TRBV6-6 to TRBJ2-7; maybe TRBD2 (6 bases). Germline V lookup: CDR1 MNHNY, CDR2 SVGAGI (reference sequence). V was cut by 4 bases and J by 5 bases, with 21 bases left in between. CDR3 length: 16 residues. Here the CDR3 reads CASSSLLRTGGNEQYF. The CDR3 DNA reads TGTGCCAGCAGTTCCCTCCTACGGACCGGGGGAAACGAGCAGTACTTC.

The CDR3 DNA reads as TGTGCCAGCATTCGACTAGCGGGGACCTACGAGCAGTACTTC. This gives the protein CASIRLAGTYEQYF. This chain uses TRBV27 with TRBJ2-7; 11 bases are a match to TRBD2. The CDR3 consists of 14 residues. V lost 7 bases, J lost 2 bases, and 4 bases stayed unmatched. Germline CDR1 MNHEY, CDR2 SMNVEV (reference sequence).

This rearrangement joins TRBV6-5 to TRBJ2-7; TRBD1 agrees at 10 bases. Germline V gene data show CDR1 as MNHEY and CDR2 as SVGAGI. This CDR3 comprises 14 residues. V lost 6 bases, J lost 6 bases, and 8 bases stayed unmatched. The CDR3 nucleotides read TGTGCCAGCAGGGGGACAGGGGAGAGGGGCGAGCAGTACTTC. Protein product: CASRGTGERGEQYF.

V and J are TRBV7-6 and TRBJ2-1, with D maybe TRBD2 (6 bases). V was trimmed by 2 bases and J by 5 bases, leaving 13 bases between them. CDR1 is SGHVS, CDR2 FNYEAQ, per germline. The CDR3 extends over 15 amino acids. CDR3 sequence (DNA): TGTGCCAGCAGCTTACTACGTGGGACTCACAATGAGCAGTTCTTC. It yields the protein CASSLLRGTHNEQFF.

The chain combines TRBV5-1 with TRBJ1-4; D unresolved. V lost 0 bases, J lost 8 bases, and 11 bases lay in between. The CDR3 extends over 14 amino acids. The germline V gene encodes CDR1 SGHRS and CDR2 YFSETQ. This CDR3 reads CASSLDRSGEKLFF. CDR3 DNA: TGCGCCAGCAGCTTGGACAGATCGGGGGAAAAACTGTTTTTT. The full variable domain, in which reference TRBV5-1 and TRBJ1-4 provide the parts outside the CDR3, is KAGVTQTPRYLIKTRGQQVTLSCSPISGHRSVSWYQQTPGQGLQFLFEYFSETQRNKGNFPGRFSGRQFSNSRSEMNVSTLELGDSALYLCASSLDRSGEKLFFGSGTQLSVL.

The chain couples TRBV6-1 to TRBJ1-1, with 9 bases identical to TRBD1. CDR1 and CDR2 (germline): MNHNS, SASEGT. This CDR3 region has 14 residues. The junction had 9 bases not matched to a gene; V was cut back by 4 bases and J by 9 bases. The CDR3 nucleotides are TGTGCCAGCAGTGTTGGGGACAGGGTCGGTCAAGCTTTCTTT. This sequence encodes CASSVGDRVGQAFF.

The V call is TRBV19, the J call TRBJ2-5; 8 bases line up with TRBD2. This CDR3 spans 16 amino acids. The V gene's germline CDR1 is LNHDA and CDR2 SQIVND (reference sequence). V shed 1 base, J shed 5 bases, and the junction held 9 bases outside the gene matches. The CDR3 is CASSIAELAGGETQYF. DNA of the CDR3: TGTGCCAGTAGTATAGCCGAGCTAGCGGGTGGGGAGACCCAGTACTTC.

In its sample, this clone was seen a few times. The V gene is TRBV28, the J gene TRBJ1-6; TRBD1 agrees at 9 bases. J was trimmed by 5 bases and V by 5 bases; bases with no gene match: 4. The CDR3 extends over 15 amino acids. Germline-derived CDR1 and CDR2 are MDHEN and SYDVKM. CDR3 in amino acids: CASSARDRDNSPLHF. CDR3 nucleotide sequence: TGTGCCAGCAGTGCCCGGGACAGGGATAATTCACCCCTCCACTTT.

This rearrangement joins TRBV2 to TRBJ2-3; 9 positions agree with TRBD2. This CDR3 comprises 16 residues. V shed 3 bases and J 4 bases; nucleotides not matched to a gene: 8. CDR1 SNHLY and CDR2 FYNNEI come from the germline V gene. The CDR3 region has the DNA TGTGCCAGCAGTGATGGCCTAGCGGGGCCGGCAGATACGCAGTATTTT. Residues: CASSDGLAGPADTQYF.

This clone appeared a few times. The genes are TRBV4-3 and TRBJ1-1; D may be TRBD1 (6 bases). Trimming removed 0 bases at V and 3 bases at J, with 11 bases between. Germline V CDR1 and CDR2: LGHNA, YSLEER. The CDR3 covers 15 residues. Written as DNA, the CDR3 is TGCGCCAGCAGCCAAGATTTTAGGGGGTACACTGAAGCTTTCTTT. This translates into CASSQDFRGYTEAFF.

The CDR3 bases are TGTGCCAGCAGCCCCCGGACACAAACTGAAGCTTTCTTT. Protein sequence: CASSPRTQTEAFF. The J gene is TRBJ1-1, the V gene TRBV7-9, with D perhaps matching TRBD1 (5 bases). Trimming removed 5 bases at V and 5 bases at J, with 12 bases between. Germline V gene data show CDR1 as SEHNR and CDR2 as FQNEAQ (reference sequence). There are 13 residues in the CDR3.

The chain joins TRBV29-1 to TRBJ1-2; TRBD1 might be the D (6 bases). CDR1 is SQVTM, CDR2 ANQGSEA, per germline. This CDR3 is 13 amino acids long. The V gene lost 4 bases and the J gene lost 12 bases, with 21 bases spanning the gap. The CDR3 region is CSVGSSDSLSHTF. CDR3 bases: TGCAGCGTTGGGTCTTCGGACAGCCTATCCCACACCTTC.

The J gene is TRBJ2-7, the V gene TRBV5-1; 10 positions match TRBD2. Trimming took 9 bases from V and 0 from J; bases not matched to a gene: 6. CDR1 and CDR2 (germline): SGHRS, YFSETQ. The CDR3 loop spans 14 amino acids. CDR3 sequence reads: CATLPSGGSYEQYF. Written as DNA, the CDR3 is TGCGCCACATTACCTAGCGGGGGCTCCTACGAGCAGTACTTC.

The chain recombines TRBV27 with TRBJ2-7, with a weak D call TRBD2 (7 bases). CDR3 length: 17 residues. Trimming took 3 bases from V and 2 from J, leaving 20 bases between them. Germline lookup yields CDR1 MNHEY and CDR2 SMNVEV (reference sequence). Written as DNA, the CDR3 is TGTGCCAGCAGTTTTATGGGCCGGGGGGCTGTCACCTACGAGCAGTACTTC. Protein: CASSFMGRGAVTYEQYF.

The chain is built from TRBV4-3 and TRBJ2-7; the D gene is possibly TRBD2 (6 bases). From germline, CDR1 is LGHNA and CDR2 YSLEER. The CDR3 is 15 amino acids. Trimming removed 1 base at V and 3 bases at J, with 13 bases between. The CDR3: CASSQGASAIYEQYF. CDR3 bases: TGCGCCAGCAGCCAAGGGGCTAGCGCAATCTACGAGCAGTACTTC.

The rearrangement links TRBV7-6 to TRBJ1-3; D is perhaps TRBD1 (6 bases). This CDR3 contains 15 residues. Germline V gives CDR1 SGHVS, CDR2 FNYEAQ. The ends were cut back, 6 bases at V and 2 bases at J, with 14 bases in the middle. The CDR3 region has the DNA TGTGCCAGCAGTCAACCGGGACAAACTGGAAACACCATATATTTT. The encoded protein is CASSQPGQTGNTIYF.

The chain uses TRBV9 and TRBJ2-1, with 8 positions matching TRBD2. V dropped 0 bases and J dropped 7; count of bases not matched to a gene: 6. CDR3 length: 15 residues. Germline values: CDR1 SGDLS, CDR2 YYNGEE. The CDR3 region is CASSVDGRALNEQFF. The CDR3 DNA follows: TGTGCCAGCAGCGTAGACGGGAGGGCCTTGAATGAGCAGTTCTTC.